This T cell receptor (beta chain) was observed in a study of CD8+CD57+ T cells in acquired aplastic anemia. Study information: Across the sorted CD4+ and CD8+ cells, DNA amounts averaged roughly 3.5 ug.

Genomic DNA constituted the template upon which TCR beta VDJ and CDR3 profiling was performed. TCRdb analysed the reads with MiXCR anew, one entry per CDR3 protein. The data hold about 180,000 distinct CDR3 sequences, with about 44% observed a single time. A note on this clonotype: Its matching antigen is unknown.

Study-level findings and limits: Common to patients and controls were twenty-nine CD8+ CDR3 sequences. Patients and healthy controls showed no significant CD8+ Simpson's diversity difference.

An expansion of CD8+CD57+ cells by flow cytometry had been shown in patients chosen for sequencing. Patients, without exception, had severe acquired aplastic anemia. CDR3 length: 13 amino acids. The V end lost 1 base, the J end lost 4 bases, and 6 bases lay between the germline ends. Germline V gene sequence: CDR1 LGHDT, CDR2 YNNKEL (reference sequence). J is TRBJ2-3 and V is TRBV3-1; D unresolved. Specimen: sorted CD4+, CD8+, or CD8+CD57+ T cells (not recorded which) from PBMCs. The sequence came from a human donor with aplastic anemia. CDR3 DNA: TGTGCCAGCAGCCAAGGTACAGCAGATACGCAGTATTTT. Amino acid sequence: CASSQGTADTQYF.